The entry that follows covers one TCR beta chain sequence. Its antigen remains unknown. The sample originates from a study of shared clonotypes between healthy human individuals. Study-level results: In four donors, around 5% of naive CD4 clonotypes appeared in common. In general, naive subsets displayed greater estimated richness than memory subsets did.

The trim removed 1 base at V and 3 bases at J, leaving 6 bases unmatched. The CDR3 has 15 amino acids. Looked up from germline, CDR1 is MGHRA and CDR2 is YSYEKL. Measured with immunoSEQ multiplex PCR; TCRdb has only the in-frame clones, and not every one. The sample lists around 1,000,000 clones, 60% to 85% occurring once. Sequencing was performed on memory CD4+ T cells from PBMCs. Subset reported: CD45RA-negative fraction. The V and J genes are TRBV4-1 and TRBJ2-7; 7 nucleotides agree with TRBD1. This clonotype was obtained from a man younger than 30 in good health. Some clones in this sample may be carry-over from other donors' samples. CDR3 DNA sequence: TGCGCCAGCAGCCAAGGCCCGGGACAGAACTACGAGCAGTACTTC. It specifies CASSQGPGQNYEQYF.